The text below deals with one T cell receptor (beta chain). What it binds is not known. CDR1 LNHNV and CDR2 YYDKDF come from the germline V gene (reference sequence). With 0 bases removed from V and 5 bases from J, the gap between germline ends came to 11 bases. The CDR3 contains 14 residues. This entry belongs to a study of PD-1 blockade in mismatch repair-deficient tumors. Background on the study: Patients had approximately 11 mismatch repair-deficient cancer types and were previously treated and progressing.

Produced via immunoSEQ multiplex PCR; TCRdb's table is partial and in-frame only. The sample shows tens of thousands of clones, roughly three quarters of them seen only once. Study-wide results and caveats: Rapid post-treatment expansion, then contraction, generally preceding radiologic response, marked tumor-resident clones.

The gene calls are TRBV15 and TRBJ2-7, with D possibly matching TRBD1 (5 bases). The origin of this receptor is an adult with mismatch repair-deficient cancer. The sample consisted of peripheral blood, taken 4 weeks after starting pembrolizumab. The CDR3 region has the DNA TGTGCCACCAGCAGAGAAGGGGTAATCCACGAGCAGTACTTC. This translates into CATSREGVIHEQYF. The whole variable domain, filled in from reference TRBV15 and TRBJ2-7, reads DAMVIQNPRYQVTQFGKPVTLSCSQTLNHNVMYWYQQKSSQAPKLLFHYYDKDFNNEADTPDNFQSRRPNTSFCFLDIRSPGLGDTAMYLCATSREGVIHEQYFGPGTRLTVT.